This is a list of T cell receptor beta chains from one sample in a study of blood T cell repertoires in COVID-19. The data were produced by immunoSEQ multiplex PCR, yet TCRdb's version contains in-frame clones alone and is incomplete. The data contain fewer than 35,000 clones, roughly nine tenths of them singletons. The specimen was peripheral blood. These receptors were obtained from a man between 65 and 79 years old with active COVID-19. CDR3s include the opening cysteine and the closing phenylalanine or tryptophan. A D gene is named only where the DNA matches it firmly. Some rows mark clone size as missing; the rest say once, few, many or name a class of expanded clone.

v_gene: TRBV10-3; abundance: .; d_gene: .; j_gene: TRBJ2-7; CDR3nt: TGTGCCATCAGTGACCCCCTCAGGGCGGGGTTTTACTTC; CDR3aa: CAISDPLRAGFYF
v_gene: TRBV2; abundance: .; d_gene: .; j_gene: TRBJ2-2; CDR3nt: TGTGCCAGCAGGGACAGCTTTCGCGCGAACACCGGGGAGCTGTTTTTT; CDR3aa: CASRDSFRANTGELFF
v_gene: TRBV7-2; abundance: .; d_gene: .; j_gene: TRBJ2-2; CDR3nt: TGTGCCAGCAGCTTTAGACAGTTAAACACCGGGGAGCTGTTTTTT; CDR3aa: CASSFRQLNTGELFF
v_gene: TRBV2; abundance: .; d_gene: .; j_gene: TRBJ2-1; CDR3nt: TGTGCCAGCAGTAAGGGGGAATACAATGAGCAGTTCTTC; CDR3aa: CASSKGEYNEQFF
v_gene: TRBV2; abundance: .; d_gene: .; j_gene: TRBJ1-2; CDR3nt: TGTGCCAGCAGTGATATCCAGGGCCGGGGCTACACCTTC; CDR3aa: CASSDIQGRGYTF
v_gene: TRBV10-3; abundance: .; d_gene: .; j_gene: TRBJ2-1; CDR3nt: TGTGCCATCAGGTTCCGGGGGAATGAGCAGTTCTTC; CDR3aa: CAIRFRGNEQFF
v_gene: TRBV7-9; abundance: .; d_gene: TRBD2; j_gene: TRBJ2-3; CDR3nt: TGTGCCAGCGGGAGGGCTAGCACAGATACGCAGTATTTT; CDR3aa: CASGRASTDTQYF
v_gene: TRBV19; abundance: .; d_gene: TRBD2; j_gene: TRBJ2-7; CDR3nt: TGTGCCAGTAGTCTTGCAGGGACTACGGACGAGCAGTACTTC; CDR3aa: CASSLAGTTDEQYF
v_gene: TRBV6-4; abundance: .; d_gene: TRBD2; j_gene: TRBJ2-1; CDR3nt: TGTGCCAGCAGTGACGAAAGCGGGGGAATTGGGCATGAGCAGTTCTTC; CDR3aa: CASSDESGGIGHEQFF
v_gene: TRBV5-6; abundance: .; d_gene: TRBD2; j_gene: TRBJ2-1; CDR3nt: TGTGCCAGCAGCGCCGGGACTAGAGAGTTCTTC; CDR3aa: CASSAGTREFF
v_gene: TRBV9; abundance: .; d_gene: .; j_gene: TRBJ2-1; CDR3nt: TGTGCCAGCAGCGTCAGAGGGGGAGGGAACAATGAGCAGTTCTTC; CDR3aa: CASSVRGGGNNEQFF
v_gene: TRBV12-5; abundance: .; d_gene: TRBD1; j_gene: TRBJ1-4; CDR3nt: TGTGCTAGTGGCCCCGGACAGGGGGCTGAAAAACTGTTTTTT; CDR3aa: CASGPGQGAEKLFF
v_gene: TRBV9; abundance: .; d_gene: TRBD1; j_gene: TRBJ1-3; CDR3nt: TGTGCCAGCAGCCCTAGCTGGGACAGTCTGGGGAGAAACACCATATATTTT; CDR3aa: CASSPSWDSLGRNTIYF
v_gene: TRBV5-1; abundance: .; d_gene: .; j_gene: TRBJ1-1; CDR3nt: TGCGCCAGCAGCTTGGCCCGGCCGGAGGAAGCTTTCTTT; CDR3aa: CASSLARPEEAFF
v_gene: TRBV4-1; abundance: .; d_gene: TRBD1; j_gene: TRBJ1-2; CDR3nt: TGCGCCAGCAGCCAGGCCAGAGGGGGCGCGTTGTATGGCTACACCTTC; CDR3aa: CASSQARGGALYGYTF
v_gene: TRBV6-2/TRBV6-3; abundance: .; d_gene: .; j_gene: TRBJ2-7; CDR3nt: TGTGCCAGCAGTTACGGGCAGGAGTCTTGGAGGGAGCAGTACTTC; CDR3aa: CASSYGQESWREQYF
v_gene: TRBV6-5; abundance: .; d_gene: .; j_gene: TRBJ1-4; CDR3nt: TGTGCCAGCAGTTACTCGAGTTTGGTCAGGGATGAAAAACTGTTTTTT; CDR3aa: CASSYSSLVRDEKLFF
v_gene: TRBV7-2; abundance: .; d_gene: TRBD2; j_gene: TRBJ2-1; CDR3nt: TGTGCCAGCAGCTTAGGGGGGACTAGCGGGGTTGGGGAGCAGTTCTTC; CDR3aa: CASSLGGTSGVGEQFF
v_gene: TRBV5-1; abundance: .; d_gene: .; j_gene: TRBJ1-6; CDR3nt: TGCGCCAGCAGCTTGGCGGGGGATAGAAATTCACCCCTCCACTTT; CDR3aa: CASSLAGDRNSPLHF
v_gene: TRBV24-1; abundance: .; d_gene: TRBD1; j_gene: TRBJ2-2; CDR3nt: TGTGCCACCGCAACAGGGGGCGGGTCCGGGGAGCTGTTTTTT; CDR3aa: CATATGGGSGELFF
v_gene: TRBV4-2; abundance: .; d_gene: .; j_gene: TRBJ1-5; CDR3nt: TGTGCCAGCAGCCAAGAAGGGCAGGGCCATCAGCCCCAGCATTTT; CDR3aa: CASSQEGQGHQPQHF
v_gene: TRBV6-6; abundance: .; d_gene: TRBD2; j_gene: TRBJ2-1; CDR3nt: TGTGCCAGCAGTCTCCTGGGACTAGCGGGGCCCTACAATGAGCAGTTCTTC; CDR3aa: CASSLLGLAGPYNEQFF
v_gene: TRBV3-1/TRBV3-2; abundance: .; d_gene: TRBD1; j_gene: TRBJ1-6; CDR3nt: TGTGCCAGCAGCCCTGGACAGGGCAATTCACCCCTCCACTTT; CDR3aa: CASSPGQGNSPLHF
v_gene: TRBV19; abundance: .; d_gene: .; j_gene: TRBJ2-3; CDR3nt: TGTGCCAGTAGTGAGTACACAGATACGCAGTATTTT; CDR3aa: CASSEYTDTQYF
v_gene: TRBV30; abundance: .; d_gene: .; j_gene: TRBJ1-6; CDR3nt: TGTGCCTGGAGTCGGGAAGGAGGACAGAATAATTCACCCCTCCACTTT; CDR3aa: CAWSREGGQNNSPLHF
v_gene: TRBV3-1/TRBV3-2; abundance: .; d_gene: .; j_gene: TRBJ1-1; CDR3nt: TGTGCCAGCAGCCAAGTTTGGGGGGATACTGAAGCTTTCTTT; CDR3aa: CASSQVWGDTEAFF
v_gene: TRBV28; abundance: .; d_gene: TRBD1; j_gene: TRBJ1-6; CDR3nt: TGTGCCAGCAGTCCGGACAGGAATTCACCCCTCCACTTT; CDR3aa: CASSPDRNSPLHF
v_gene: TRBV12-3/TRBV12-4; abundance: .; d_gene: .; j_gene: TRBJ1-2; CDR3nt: TGTGCCCGCAGTGGGGAGGGGGTGGGTGGCTACACCTTC; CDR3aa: CARSGEGVGGYTF
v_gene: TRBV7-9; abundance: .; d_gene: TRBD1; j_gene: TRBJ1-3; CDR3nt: TGTGCCAGCAGCCTTCGACAGGGATCGTATGGAAACACCATATATTTT; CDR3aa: CASSLRQGSYGNTIYF
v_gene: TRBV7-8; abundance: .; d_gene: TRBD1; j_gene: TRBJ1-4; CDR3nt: TGTGCCAGCAGCTTTACTACCCAGGGGGCAGAAGGGGAAAAACTGTTTTTT; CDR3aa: CASSFTTQGAEGEKLFF
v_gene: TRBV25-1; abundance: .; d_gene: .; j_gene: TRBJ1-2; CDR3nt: TGTGCCAGCAGTGAACACGGCAGGGGAAATGGCTACACCTTC; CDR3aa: CASSEHGRGNGYTF
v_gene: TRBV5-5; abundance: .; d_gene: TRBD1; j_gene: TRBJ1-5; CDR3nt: TGTGCCAGCAGCACTGGACAGGGGGAATATCAGCCCCAGCATTTT; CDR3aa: CASSTGQGEYQPQHF
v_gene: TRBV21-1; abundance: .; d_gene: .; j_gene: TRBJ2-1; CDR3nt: TGTGCCAGTACCCAGAGGAGGGGGCTGTACAATGAGCAGTTCTTC; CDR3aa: CASTQRRGLYNEQFF
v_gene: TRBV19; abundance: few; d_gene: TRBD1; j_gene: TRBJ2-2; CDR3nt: TGTGCCAGTAGGGGGACAGGGGTGGCCGGGGAGCTGTTTTTT; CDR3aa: CASRGTGVAGELFF
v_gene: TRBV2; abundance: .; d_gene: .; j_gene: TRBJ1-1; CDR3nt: TGTGCCAGCAGCCTTAGGAGGGGAGCTTTCTTT; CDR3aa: CASSLRRGAFF
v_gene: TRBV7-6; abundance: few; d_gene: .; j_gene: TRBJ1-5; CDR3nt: TGTGCCAGCAGCTTAGGAACTACAGGGAGCAATCAGCCCCAGCATTTT; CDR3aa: CASSLGTTGSNQPQHF
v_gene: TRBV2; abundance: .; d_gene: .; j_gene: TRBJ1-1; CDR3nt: TGTGCCAGCGGGGGGGGACCTGAAGCTTTCTTT; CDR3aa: CASGGGPEAFF
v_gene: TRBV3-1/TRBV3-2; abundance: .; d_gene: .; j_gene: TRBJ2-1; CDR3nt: TGTGCCAGCAGCCAAGGAGAAGGTGGGCATGAGCAGTTCTTC; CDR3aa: CASSQGEGGHEQFF
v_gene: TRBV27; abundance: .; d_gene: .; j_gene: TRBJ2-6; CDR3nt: TGTGCCAGCAGTTCCATGCCGGGAGTGAGCTCTGGGGCCAACGTCCTGACTTTC; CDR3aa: CASSSMPGVSSGANVLTF
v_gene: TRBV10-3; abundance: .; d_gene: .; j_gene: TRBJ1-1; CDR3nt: TGTGCCATCAGTGACCCCCTACGGCAGACAGAGAACACTGAAGCTTTCTTT; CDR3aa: CAISDPLRQTENTEAFF
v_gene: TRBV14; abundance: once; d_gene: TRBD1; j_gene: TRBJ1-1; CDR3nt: TGTGCCAGCAGCCATGCTCCTGGACAGGGTTCCACTGAAGCTTTCTTT; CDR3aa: CASSHAPGQGSTEAFF
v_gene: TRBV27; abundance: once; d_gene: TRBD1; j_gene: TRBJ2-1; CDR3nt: TGTGCCAGCCGGCTTTTGGGGGACAGGGGTGACAATGAGCAGTTCTTC; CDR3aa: CASRLLGDRGDNEQFF
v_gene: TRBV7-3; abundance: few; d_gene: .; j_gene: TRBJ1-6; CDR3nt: TGTGCCAGCAGTTCAGTGGGGGGACTCAATTCACCCCTCCACTTT; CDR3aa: CASSSVGGLNSPLHF
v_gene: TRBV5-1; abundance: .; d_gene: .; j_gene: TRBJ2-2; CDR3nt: TGCGCCAGCACTTCTTTCACCGGGGAGCTGTTTTTT; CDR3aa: CASTSFTGELFF
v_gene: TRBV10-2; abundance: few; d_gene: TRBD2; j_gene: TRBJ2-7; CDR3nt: TGCGCCAGCAGCCCCCCGACTAGCGGGGGATTCTACGAGCAGTACTTC; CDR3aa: CASSPPTSGGFYEQYF
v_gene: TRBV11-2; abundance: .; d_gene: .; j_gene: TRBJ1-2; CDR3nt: TGTGCCAGCAGCTTAGACAGGAATTTTGGCTACACCTTC; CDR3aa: CASSLDRNFGYTF
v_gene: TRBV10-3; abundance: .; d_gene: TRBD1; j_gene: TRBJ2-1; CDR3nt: TGTGCCATCAGTGAGGGGACAGGGGGCATCTCCTACAATGAGCAGTTCTTC; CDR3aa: CAISEGTGGISYNEQFF
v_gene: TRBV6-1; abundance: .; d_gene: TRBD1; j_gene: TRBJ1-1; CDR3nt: TGTGCCAGCAGCACGGGACAGGGGGCCCCTGAAGCTTTCTTT; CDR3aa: CASSTGQGAPEAFF
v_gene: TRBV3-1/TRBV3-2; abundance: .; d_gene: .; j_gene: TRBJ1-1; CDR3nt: TGTGCCAGCAGCCAAGGGACAATTAACACTGAAGCTTTCTTT; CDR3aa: CASSQGTINTEAFF
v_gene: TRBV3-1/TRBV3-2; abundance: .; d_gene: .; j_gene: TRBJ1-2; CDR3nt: TGTGCCAGCAGCCAAGATGAGGGCTCGGCGAACACCTTC; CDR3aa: CASSQDEGSANTF
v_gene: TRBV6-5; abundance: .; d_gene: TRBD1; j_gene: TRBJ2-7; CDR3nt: TGTGCCAGCAGTCGGGACAGGCGCTCCTACGAGCAGTACTTC; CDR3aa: CASSRDRRSYEQYF
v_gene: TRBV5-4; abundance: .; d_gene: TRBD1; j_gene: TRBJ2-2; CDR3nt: TGTGCCAGCAGCTTGGGCGGACAGGGCCCCGGGGAGCTGTTTTTT; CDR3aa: CASSLGGQGPGELFF
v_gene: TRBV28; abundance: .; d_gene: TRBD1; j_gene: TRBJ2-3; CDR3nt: TGTGCCAGCAGTTCCCCCGGGACAGGTACAGATACGCAGTATTTT; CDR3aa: CASSSPGTGTDTQYF
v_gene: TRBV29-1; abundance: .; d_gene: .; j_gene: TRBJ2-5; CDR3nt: TGCAGCGTTGGACCCAGGGAGACCCAGTACTTC; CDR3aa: CSVGPRETQYF
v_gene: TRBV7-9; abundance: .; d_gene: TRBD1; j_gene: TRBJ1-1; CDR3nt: TGTGCCAGCAGCCCCCCACAGGGGGCGTCCAACACTGAAGCTTTCTTT; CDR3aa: CASSPPQGASNTEAFF
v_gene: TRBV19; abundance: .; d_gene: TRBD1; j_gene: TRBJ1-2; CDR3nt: TGTGCCAGTAGTATCGGGACAGGGGGCGTGGACTATGGCTACACCTTC; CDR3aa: CASSIGTGGVDYGYTF
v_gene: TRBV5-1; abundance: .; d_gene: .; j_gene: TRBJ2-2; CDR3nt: TGCGCCAGCAGCTTGATCGGGGATCGGACCGGGGAGCTGTTTTTT; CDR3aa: CASSLIGDRTGELFF
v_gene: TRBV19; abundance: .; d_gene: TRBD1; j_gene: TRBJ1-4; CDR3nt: TGTGCTCCACAGGGGCCCTATGAAAAACTGTTTTTT; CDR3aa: CAPQGPYEKLFF
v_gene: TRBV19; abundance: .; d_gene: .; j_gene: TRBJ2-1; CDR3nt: TGTGCCAGTAGTACCCTGTTGGAGGTGAATGAGCAGTTCTTC; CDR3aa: CASSTLLEVNEQFF